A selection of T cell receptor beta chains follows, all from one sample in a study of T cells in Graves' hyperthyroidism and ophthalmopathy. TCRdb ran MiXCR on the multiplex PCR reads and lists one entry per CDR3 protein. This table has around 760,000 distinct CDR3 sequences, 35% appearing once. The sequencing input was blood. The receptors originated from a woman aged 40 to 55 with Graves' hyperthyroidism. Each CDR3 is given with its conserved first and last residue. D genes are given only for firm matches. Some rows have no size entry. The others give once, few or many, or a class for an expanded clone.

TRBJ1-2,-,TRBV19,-,CASSIEWQIYGYTF,TGTGCCAGTAGTATAGAGTGGCAGATCTATGGCTACACCTTC
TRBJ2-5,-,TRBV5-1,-,CASSWSFGETQYF,TGCGCCAGCAGCTGGAGTTTTGGCGAGACCCAGTACTTC
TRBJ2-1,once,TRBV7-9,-,CASSPGGSEQFF,TGTGCCAGCAGCCCAGGGGGGAGTGAGCAGTTCTTC
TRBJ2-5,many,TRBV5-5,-,CASSLVVGGETQYF,TGTGCCAGCAGCTTGGTGGTGGGGGGAGAGACCCAGTACTTC
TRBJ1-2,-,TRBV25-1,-,CASPGTRGYGGYTF,TGTGCCAGCCCCGGGACGAGGGGCTACGGTGGCTACACCTTC
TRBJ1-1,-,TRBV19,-,CAARRNTEAFF,TGTGCCGCGCGGAGGAACACTGAAGCTTTCTTT
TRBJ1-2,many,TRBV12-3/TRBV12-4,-,CASSLIRGSGYTF,TGTGCCAGCAGTCTAATCAGGGGATCGGGCTACACCTTC
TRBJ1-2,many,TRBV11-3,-,CASSPLGIGYGYTF,TGTGCCAGCAGCCCCCTGGGAATCGGCTATGGCTACACCTTC
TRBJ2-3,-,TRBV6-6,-,CASSYSRSMGDTQYF,TGTGCCAGCAGTTACTCCCGCTCTATGGGAGATACGCAGTATTTT
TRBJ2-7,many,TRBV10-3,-,CAIRGQGNPSYEQYF,TGTGCCATCAGGGGCCAGGGAAACCCCTCCTACGAGCAGTACTTC
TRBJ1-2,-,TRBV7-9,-,CASSKAAGNYGYTF,TGTGCCAGCAGCAAAGCGGCGGGTAACTATGGCTACACCTTC
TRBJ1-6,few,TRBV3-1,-,CASSHRKMVGEDSPLHF,TGTGCCAGCAGCCACCGGAAAATGGTCGGGGAAGATTCACCCCTCCACTTT
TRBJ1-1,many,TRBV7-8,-,CASSLGSPTEAFF,TGTGCCAGCAGCTTAGGCAGTCCAACTGAAGCTTTCTTT
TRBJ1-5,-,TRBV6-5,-,CATDSLSNQPQHF,TGTGCCACCGACAGTCTCAGCAATCAGCCCCAGCATTTT
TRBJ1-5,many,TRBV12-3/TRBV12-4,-,CASMRGEQPQHF,TGTGCCAGCATGCGCGGGGAACAGCCCCAGCATTTT
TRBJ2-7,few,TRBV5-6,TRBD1,CASSSYAGQDEPSYEQYF,TGTGCCAGCAGCTCCTACGCCGGACAGGACGAACCCTCCTACGAGCAGTACTTC
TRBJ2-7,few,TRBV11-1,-,CASKAANYEQYF,TGTGCCAGCAAGGCCGCCAACTACGAGCAGTACTTC
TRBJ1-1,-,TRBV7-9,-,CASSPNRGGLNTEAFF,TGTGCCAGCAGTCCAAATAGGGGGGGTCTGAACACTGAAGCTTTCTTT
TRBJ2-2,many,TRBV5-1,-,CASSQDLARPQGVGELFF,TGCGCCAGCAGCCAAGATCTAGCGCGCCCGCAGGGAGTAGGGGAGCTGTTTTTT
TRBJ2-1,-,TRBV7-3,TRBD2,CASSRAGGYNEQFF,TGTGCCAGCAGCCGTGCGGGAGGCTACAATGAGCAGTTCTTC
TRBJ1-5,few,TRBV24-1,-,CATSDQQGIGAQPQHF,TGTGCCACCAGTGATCAGCAGGGAATCGGTGCGCAGCCCCAGCATTTT
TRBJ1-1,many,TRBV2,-,CASRGSVGTEAFF,TGTGCCAGCAGGGGGAGTGTCGGCACTGAAGCTTTCTTT
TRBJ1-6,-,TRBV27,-,CASSLLDRASNSPLHF,TGTGCCAGCAGTTTATTAGATCGGGCGAGTAATTCACCCCTCCACTTT
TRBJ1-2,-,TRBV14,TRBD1,CASSLTGTGENYGYTF,TGTGCCAGCAGCCTAACCGGGACAGGAGAAAACTATGGCTACACCTTC
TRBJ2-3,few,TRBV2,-,CASRVIGTQYF,TGTGCCAGCAGGGTGATTGGCACGCAGTATTTT
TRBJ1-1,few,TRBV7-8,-,CASSLTVSNTEAFF,TGTGCCAGCAGCTTAACAGTTTCAAACACTGAAGCTTTCTTT
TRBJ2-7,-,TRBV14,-,CASSSDTSYEQHF,TGTGCCAGCAGCTCCGATACCTCCTACGAGCAGCACTTC
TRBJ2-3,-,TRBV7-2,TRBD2,CASSPSTSGAADTQYF,TGTGCCAGCAGCCCCTCGACTAGCGGGGCAGCAGATACGCAGTATTTT
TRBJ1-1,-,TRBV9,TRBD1,CASSVESGQGEAFF,TGTGCCAGCAGCGTAGAATCGGGACAGGGCGAAGCTTTCTTT
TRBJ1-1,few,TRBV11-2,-,CASIQYPRGTEAFF,TGTGCCAGCATCCAATATCCGAGAGGCACTGAAGCTTTCTTT
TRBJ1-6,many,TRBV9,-,CASSLEGLGSPLHF,TGTGCCAGCAGCCTAGAAGGGTTGGGTTCACCCCTCCACTTT
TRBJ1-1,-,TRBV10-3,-,CAIGGERDTEAFF,TGTGCCATCGGAGGAGAGCGGGACACTGAAGCTTTCTTT
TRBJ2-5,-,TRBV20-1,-,CSARDGDGETQYF,TGCAGTGCTAGAGATGGGGACGGTGAGACCCAGTACTTC
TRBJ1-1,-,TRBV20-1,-,CSASGLTGLDTEAFF,TGCAGTGCTAGCGGACTGACGGGGTTGGACACTGAAGCTTTCTTT
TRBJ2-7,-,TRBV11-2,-,CASSPNTVIAYEQYF,TGTGCCAGCAGCCCAAACACAGTAATAGCCTACGAGCAGTACTTC
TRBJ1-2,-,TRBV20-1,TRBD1,CSEGALPRQGKSYTF,TGCAGTGAGGGGGCCCTACCCCGACAGGGGAAAAGCTACACCTTC